This T cell receptor (beta chain) derives from a study of T-cell memory formation after mild COVID-19 (dated by TCRdb to 2020 to 2023). Regarding the research as a whole: TCR sequence clusters from the two donors were found to be largely donor specific. T-cell clones expanding and contracting after mild COVID-19 in two donors were tracked by longitudinal TCRalpha and TCRbeta repertoire sequencing. The cohort comprised two young, previously healthy adult volunteers, one female and one male. Results the study describes overall, beyond this receptor: Contracting CD4+ clones were found mainly in CM and EM memory subsets, while CD8+ clones were enriched in EMRA. Clones contracting from day 15 to 85 had balanced CD4/CD8 phenotypes, while a second wave expanding from day 15 to 37 was biased towards CD4+. Some responding clones were detected in pre-infection memory, suggesting pre-existing cross-reactive memory T cells joined the SARS-CoV-2 response. SARS-CoV-2 specificity was not confirmed for the second-wave clones peaking on day 37. The study covered only a couple of mild cases, and larger cohorts including severe cases with pre-infection samples were considered necessary.

PBMCs were isolated by Ficoll-Paque density gradient centrifugation. Instrument on record: Illumina NovaSeq 6000. Using 5'RACE with constant-segment primers, TCRalpha and TCRbeta cDNA libraries were constructed, with sample barcodes and unique molecular identifiers added in the process. RNA was extracted from every sample with Trizol reagent. Amplification of the libraries took two PCR steps, and the second step added a second sample barcode plus Illumina TruSeq adapters. The libraries were sequenced on an Illumina NovaSeq using 2 x 150 bp paired-end reads. Per the authors' processing: Reads were demultiplexed and collapsed into UMI-guided consensus sequences with migec v1.2.7. Using mixcr v2.1.11, UMI consensuses were aligned to TRA and TRB V and J templates and then assembled into clonotypes. Clonotypes were classified as expanded or contracted when called significant by both edgeR and NoisET, with noise models trained on biological replicates. For edgeR calls, the cutoffs were a false discovery rate-adjusted p below 0.01 and a log2 fold-change threshold of 1. As an exploratory analysis of dynamics, PCA with hierarchical clustering was applied to max-normalized trajectories of the 1000 most abundant clonotypes. Separately sequenced CD4+ and CD8+ repertoires were used to assign the CD4 or CD8 phenotype of responding clones. TCRdb itself trimmed the public reads at Q25 with fastp, ran MiXCR and retained productive beta chains. Entries that share a CDR3 protein sequence are merged under the most common genes and DNA. TCRdb's processing, not the authors' own work, is the source of the V and J calls. The table for this sample lists around 450,000 distinct CDR3 sequences; roughly 20% of them were counted only once. The top ten constitute approximately 8.1% of the sample.

This clonotype showed up just a few times. No antigen is known for it. No much larger clonotype is one base removed from it; base qualities were not supplied. CDR1 and CDR2, per the germline V gene (reference sequence), are LGHDT and YNNKEL. Including cysteine and phenylalanine, the CDR3 has 15 amino acids. The kept DNA is CDR3 alone, 45 bases in frame from the first base. Trimming at the junction amounts to 1 base on V and 5 bases on J, and the germline ends lie 14 bases apart. This clonotype originated in an adult woman who had mild COVID-19 (a few samples of this study predate the infection). The sample titles of this study are shuffled in the database, so cell type and time point are left out; the donor was told from shared clones. The chain is assembled from TRBV3-1 and TRBJ1-2, and perhaps TRBD1 as D gene, on 5 matching bases. Sequencing was done on a sample of PBMCs or a T cell subset sorted from them (not recorded which). The sequenced DNA is TGTGCCAGCAGCCAAGGGGCAGGGTCCAAATATGGCTACACCTTC. It is translated as CASSQGAGSKYGYTF.